Given below is one T cell receptor (beta chain) in context. Seattle's cohort entered during active infection and was followed longitudinally. V was cut by 3 bases and J by 3 bases, with 11 bases left in between. CDR1 is KGHSH, CDR2 LQKENI, per germline. The CDR3 loop spans 14 amino acids. Original analysis: For nucleated cells, counts were estimated from reference gene primer amplification. Method: immunoSEQ multiplex PCR; TCRdb's copy keeps in-frame clones and lacks some. That table gives V, J and clone size, and the DNA gave D and trimming. The sample carries almost 200,000 clones, about 82% recorded once. The data are from a study of blood T cell repertoires in COVID-19. At the level of the study: Some COVID-19 samples were acute and others convalescent; all came from the United States, Italy and Spain. From T cells, B-cell-depleted T cells, or PBMCs came the material, which was cDNA or gDNA.

This receptor was obtained from a man between 60 and 75 years old with COVID-19, enrolled during active disease. This sequence joins TRBV18 and TRBJ1-2; D is unclear. Sequencing input: peripheral blood. The CDR3, as DNA: TGTGCCAGCTCACCGCCGGGGTCGGACTATGGCTACACCTTC. This sequence encodes CASSPPGSDYGYTF.